This T cell receptor beta chain came from a study of T cell responses to AZD1222 COVID-19 vaccine. V lost 3 bases to trimming and J lost 5 bases, with 10 bases between them. The germline gives CDR1 LGHDT, CDR2 YNNKEL (reference sequence). The CDR3 extends over 13 amino acids. Notes on the study in general: Reportedly, nearly half of unique spike TCRs recognized epitopes outside B.1.351/B.1.1.7 mutations. The study found Spike-specific TCR breadth and depth rose after two AZD1222 doses.

Worth noting for this clone: Its antigen remains unknown.

This table comes from immunoSEQ multiplex PCR, and its TCRdb copy is limited to in-frame clones, with some not included. The table lists some 110,000 clones, 85% to 95% of them singletons. This TCR was recovered from an adult in good health. This chain connects TRBV3-1 (or the pseudogene TRBV3-2) to TRBJ2-5; the D gene is possibly TRBD2 (5 bases). Source: peripheral blood, taken on day 0 of AZD1222 vaccination. For the CDR3, the DNA is TGTGCCAGCAGCCAGGTGGGAGCTGAGACCCAGTACTTC. Its translation: CASSQVGAETQYF.